This T cell receptor (beta chain) was found in a study of vaccination effects on CD4 cells after COVID-19. Measured with immunoSEQ multiplex PCR; TCRdb has only the in-frame clones, and not every one. The table records about 20,000 clones, 75% of them present only once. CD4+ T cells specific for antigen were expanded with viral peptide pools by the ViraFEST assay before sequencing. Between days 10 and 11 of culture, CD4+ T cells were separated out. Negative nucleocapsid antibody tests before and after vaccination confirmed no previous SARS-CoV-2 infection. Regarding this clone: Its antigen is not identified.

CDR1 is SGHVS and CDR2 is FQNEAQ in the germline V gene. The V and J ends lost 8 bases and 0 bases respectively, with 13 bases between them. The CDR3 totals 14 residues. Points from the study as a whole: Limitations: small convalescent group and missing early post-infection timepoints.

Sequencing used CD4+ T cells from PBMCs cultured with HCoV-NL63 spike peptides, obtained before COVID-19 vaccination. This TCR was recovered from a human donor who received a COVID-19 vaccine. The rearrangement joins TRBV7-8 to TRBJ1-1; D is unclear. As DNA, the CDR3 is TGTGCCAGCTATGAAGACACATTGAACACTGAAGCTTTCTTT. This translates into CASYEDTLNTEAFF.